A single sample gave rise to the 5 T cell receptor beta chains below, sequenced in a study of cytomegalovirus exposure and HLA in healthy donors (dated by TCRdb to about 2017). Libraries were prepared through the immunoSEQ multiplex PCR assay. For the multiplex PCR, a mixture combining 60 forward primers for TCR Vbeta segments and 13 reverse primers for TCR Jbeta segments was used. The table was pulled from immuneACCESS by TCRdb, which kept in-frame rearrangements only. Such tables lose some clones; where checked, under half of the loss comes from unresolved V genes, and the rest has no known cause. The sample data list almost 65,000 clones, and roughly 80% of these were observed just once. Of the sample, approximately 4.8% is held by the ten largest clones. Input material: PBMCs. The source of these receptors is a male donor in good health and CMV-seropositive.

This clone ranks as medium-sized. J is TRBJ2-6 and V is TRBV6-4; 9 nucleotides line up with TRBD2. Unmatched junction bases numbered 1, after V lost 3 bases and J lost 1 base. The CDR3 covers 16 residues. From germline, CDR1 is MRHNA and CDR2 SNTAGT. CDR3 DNA sequence: TGTGCCAGCAGTGAGAGCGGGGGGTCTGGGGCCAACGTCCTGACTTTC. Translating it yields CASSESGGSGANVLTF.

The chain couples TRBV18 to TRBJ2-5, with D possibly TRBD1 on 5 matching bases. V was cut by 6 bases and J by 3 bases, with 11 bases left in between. The germline gives CDR1 KGHSH, CDR2 LQKENI. This CDR3 has 13 amino acids. The CDR3 loop is CASSFDRKETQYF. The CDR3 bases are TGTGCCAGCTCCTTTGACAGAAAAGAGACCCAGTACTTC. Full variable domain (remainder filled in from reference TRBV18 and TRBJ2-5): NAGVMQNPRHLVRRRGQEARLRCSPMKGHSHVYWYRQLPEEGLKFMVYLQKENIIDESGMPKERFSAEFPKEGPSILRIQQVVRGDSAAYFCASSFDRKETQYFGPGTRLLVL.

J is TRBJ2-3 and V is TRBV4-1, with 10 positions matching TRBD2. This CDR3 has 14 amino acids. The junction had 4 bases not matched to a gene; V was cut back by 6 bases and J by 4 bases. Germline values: CDR1 MGHRA, CDR2 YSYEKL. This chain's CDR3 is CASSRTSGPDTQYF. Written as DNA, the CDR3 is TGCGCCAGCAGTCGGACTAGCGGACCAGATACGCAGTATTTT.

The CDR3 loop is CASSTTARRSSYEQYF. The DNA for the CDR3 is TGTGCCAGCAGCACCACGGCTCGGAGGAGCTCCTACGAGCAGTACTTC. V gene TRBV7-2 combines with J gene TRBJ2-7, with D possibly being TRBD2 (5 bases). CDR1 and CDR2 from the germline V gene are SGHTA and FQGNSA. This CDR3 has 16 amino acids. V was shortened by 5 bases and J by 0 bases, with 17 bases between the two germline ends.

The J gene is TRBJ2-5, the V gene TRBV4-3; unclear D gene. The DNA end is more similar to TRBJ2-7, so the J call may be wrong. This CDR3 is built from 13 residues. Germline-derived CDR1 and CDR2 are LGHNA and YSLEER. The CDR3 DNA sequence: TGCGCCAGCAGCCAAGATACCGGAGACGAGCAGTACTTC. The encoded protein is CASSQDTGDEQYF.